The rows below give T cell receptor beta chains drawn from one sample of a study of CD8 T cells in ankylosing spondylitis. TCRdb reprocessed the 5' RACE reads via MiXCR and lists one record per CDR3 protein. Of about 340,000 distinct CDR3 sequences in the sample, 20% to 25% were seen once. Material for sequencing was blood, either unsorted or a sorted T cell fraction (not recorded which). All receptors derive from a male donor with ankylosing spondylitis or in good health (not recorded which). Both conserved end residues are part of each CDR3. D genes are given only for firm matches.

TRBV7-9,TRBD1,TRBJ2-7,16,CASSSPLRDRSYEQYF
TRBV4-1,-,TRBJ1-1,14,CASSQEPGATEAFF
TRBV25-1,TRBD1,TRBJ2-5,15,CASSESTGGMETQYF
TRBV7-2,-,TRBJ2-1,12,CASTNQGNEQFF
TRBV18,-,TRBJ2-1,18,CASSPMQGPNPTYNEQFF
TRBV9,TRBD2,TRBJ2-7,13,CASRSTSGYEQYF
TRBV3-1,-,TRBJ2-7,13,CASSPDRTYEQYF
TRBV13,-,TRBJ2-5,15,CASSLGRRDQETQYF
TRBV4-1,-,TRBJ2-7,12,CASSQVQDEQYF
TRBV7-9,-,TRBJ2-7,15,CASSSPLHWSYEQYF
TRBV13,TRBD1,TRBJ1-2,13,CASSATGWSGYTF
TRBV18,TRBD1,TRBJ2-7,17,CASSSRDSGQGDYEQYF
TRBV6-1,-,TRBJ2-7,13,CASREGPSYEQYF
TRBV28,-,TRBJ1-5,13,CASSRPGTQPQHF
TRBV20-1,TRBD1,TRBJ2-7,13,CSAVDRVFYEQYF
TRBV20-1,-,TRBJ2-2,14,CSALDWKNTGELFF
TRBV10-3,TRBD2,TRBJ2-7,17,CAISESGEGPSSYEQYF
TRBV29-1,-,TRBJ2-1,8,CSVEHDFF
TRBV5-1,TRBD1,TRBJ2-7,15,CASSLDRGLPYEQYF
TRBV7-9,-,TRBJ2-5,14,CASSPGEQQETQYF
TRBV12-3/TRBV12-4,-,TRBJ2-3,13,CASIQGSRRTQYF
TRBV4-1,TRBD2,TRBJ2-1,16,CASSHPPAGGRDEQFF
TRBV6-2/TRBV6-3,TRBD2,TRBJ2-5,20,CASSYSRTSGGASPQETQYF
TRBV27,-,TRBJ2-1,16,CASTTTAELVRGEQFF
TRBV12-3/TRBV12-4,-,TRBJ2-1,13,CASSLGHPNEQFF